The clone carrying this T cell receptor (beta chain) came up once. From germline, CDR1 is SGHRS and CDR2 YFSETQ. Deletions cut 1 base from V and 2 bases from J, with 10 bases between. The CDR3 totals 14 residues. The record originates from a study of shared clonotypes between healthy human individuals. Here immunoSEQ multiplex PCR was the method, and the copy in TCRdb shows in-frame clones only, minus some. This table has about 2.4 million clones, approximately 90% appearing once. This chain links TRBV5-1 with TRBJ2-7; D is unresolved. The sample consisted of naive CD4+ T cells sorted from blood. Subset in this sample: CD45RA+ positively selected. This clonotype originated in a man in his late teens or twenties in good health. The CDR3 nucleotides are TGCGCCAGCAGCTTGATGGGGATCACCTACGAGCAGTACTTC. Its translation: CASSLMGITYEQYF.